This T cell receptor (beta chain) was recorded in a study of blood T cell repertoires in COVID-19. Study-level background: Spain, Italy and the United States supplied samples that represented acute and convalescent COVID-19. PBMCs, B-cell-depleted T cells, or T cells were the source of the cDNA or gDNA that made up the material.

Authors' analysis steps: Amplification from reference gene primers served as the basis for estimated nucleated cell counts. Sequencing was performed with immunoSEQ multiplex PCR; in TCRdb, only in-frame clones are kept and a portion is missing. The V and J calls and clone size were taken over from that table, and D and trimming were inferred from the DNA. Among some 51,000 clones listed, 80% to 95% were seen once. The length of the CDR3 is 15 residues. The germline gives CDR1 KGHDR, CDR2 SFDVKD. Trimming took 8 bases from V and 8 from J, leaving 20 bases between them. Sequences were obtained from peripheral blood. This clonotype was obtained from a man aged 45-65 years with acute or convalescent COVID-19. V is TRBV24-1 and J is TRBJ2-2; tentatively, D is TRBD1 (6 bases). The CDR3 loop reads CATTVPGQGAGELFF. In DNA, the CDR3 is TGTGCCACCACAGTACCGGGACAAGGGGCTGGGGAGCTGTTTTTT.